The clone carrying this TCR beta chain appeared a few times. Its specificity is not known. The data originate from a study of T cells in localized non-small cell lung cancer. Profiled with immunoSEQ multiplex PCR; TCRdb holds only in-frame clones, not every one. The profile covers more than 1,200 clones, with roughly 28% appearing a single time and over 10% taken by the ten largest. Study findings and constraints: Adjacent uninvolved lung had the highest clonality, suggesting focused antigen responses. In the blood, greater T cell density corresponded to longer overall survival.

The CDR3 is 16 amino acids. V lost 2 bases and J lost 3, with 16 bases in between. The receptor's source is a man between 40 and 70 years old with stage I lung adenocarcinoma. The sample here was normal lung tissue next to the tumor, taken before any cancer treatment. The chain recombines TRBV6-7 with TRBJ2-5, with a weak D call TRBD2 (7 bases). TRBV6-7 is identified as an open reading frame with a role that is uncertain. CDR3 protein: CASSYRLGGPEETQYF. The DNA for the CDR3 is TGTGCCAGCAGTTACCGCCTGGGGGGGCCTGAAGAGACCCAGTACTTC.